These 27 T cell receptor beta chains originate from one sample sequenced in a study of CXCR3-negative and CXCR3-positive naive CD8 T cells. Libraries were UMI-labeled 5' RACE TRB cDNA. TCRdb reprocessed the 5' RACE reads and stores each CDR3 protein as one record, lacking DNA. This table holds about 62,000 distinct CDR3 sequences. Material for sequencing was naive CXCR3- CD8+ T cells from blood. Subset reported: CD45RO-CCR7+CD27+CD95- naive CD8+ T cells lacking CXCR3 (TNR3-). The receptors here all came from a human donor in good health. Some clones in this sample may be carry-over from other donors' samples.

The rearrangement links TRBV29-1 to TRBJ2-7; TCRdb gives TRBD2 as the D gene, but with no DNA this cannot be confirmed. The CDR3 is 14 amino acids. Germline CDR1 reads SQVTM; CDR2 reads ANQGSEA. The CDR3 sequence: CSVDSPLPSYEQYF.

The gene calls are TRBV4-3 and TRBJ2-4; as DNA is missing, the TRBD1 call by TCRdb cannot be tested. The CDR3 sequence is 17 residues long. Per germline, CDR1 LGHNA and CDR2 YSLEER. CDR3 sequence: CASSHLDRGSTKNIQYF.

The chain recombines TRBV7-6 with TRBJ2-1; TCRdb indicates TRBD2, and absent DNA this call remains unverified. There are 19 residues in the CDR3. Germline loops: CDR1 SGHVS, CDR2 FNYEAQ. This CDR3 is CASSSAGVSGGAKYNEQFF.

CDR3 sequence: CASSPIRTGHGYTF. V is TRBV9 and J is TRBJ1-2. The CDR3 spans 14 residues. The V gene's germline CDR1 is SGDLS and CDR2 YYNGEE. Full variable domain (outside the CDR3, taken from reference TRBV9 and TRBJ1-2): DSGVTQTPKHLITATGQRVTLRCSPRSGDLSVYWYQQSLDQGLQFLIQYYNGEERAKGNILERFSAQQFPDLHSELNLSSLELGDSALYFCASSPIRTGHGYTFGSGTRLTVV.

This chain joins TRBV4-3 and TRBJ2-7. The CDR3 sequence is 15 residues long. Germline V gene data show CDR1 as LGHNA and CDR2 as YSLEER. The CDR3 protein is CASSQLVGTSYEQYF.

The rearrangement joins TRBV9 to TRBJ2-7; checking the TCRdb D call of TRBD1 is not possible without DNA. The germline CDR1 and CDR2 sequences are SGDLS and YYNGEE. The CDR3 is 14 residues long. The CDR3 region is CASSPMTEGYEQYF.

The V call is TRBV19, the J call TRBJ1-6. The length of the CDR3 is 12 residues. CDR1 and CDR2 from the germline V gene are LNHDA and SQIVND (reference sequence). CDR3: CASNYGNSPLHF.

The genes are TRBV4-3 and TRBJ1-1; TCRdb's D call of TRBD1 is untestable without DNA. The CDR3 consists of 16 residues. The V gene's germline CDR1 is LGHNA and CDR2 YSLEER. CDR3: CASSQEWDRLNTEAFF.

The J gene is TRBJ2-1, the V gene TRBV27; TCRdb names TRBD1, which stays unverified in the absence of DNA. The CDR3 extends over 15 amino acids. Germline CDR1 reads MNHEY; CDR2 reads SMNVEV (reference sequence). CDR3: CASSPGTGGYNEQFF.

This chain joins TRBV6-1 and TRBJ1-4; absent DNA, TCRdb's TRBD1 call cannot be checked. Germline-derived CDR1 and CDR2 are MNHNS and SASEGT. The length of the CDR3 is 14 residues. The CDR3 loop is CASSPGTENEKLFF.

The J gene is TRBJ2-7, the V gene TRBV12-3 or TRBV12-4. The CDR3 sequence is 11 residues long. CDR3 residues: CASRSPYEQYF.

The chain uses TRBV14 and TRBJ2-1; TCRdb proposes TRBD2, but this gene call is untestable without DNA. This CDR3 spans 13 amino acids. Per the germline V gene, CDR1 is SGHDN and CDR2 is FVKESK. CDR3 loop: CASSPLLGAEQFF.

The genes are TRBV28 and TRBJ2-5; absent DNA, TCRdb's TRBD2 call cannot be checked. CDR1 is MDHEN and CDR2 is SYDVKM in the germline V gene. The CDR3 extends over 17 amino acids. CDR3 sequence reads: CASSINLSGGFQETQYF.

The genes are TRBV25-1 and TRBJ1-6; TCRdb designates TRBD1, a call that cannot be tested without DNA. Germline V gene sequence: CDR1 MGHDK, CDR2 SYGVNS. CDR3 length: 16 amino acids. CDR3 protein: CASSDSGDRVNSPLHF.

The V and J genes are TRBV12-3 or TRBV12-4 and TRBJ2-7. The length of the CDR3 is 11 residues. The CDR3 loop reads CASSTRHEQYF.

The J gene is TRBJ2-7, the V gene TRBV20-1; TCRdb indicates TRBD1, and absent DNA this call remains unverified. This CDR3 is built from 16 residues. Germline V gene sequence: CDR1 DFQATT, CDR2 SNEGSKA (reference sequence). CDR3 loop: CSAGPPFGVARYEQYF.

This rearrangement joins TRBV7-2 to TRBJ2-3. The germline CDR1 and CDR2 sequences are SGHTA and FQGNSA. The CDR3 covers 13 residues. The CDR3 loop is CASSLSFADTQYF.

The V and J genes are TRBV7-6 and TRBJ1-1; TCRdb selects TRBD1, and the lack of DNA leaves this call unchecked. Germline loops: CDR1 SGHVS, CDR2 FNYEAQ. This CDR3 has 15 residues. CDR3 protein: CAGSPGQGVLPEAFF.

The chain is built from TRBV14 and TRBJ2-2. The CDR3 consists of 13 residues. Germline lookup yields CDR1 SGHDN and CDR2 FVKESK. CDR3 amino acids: CASSLSPSGELFF. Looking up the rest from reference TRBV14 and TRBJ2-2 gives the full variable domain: EAGVTQFPSHSVIEKGQTVTLRCDPISGHDNLYWYRRVMGKEIKFLLHFVKESKQDESGMPNNRFLAERTGGTYSTLKVQPAELEDSGVYFCASSLSPSGELFFGEGSRLTVL.

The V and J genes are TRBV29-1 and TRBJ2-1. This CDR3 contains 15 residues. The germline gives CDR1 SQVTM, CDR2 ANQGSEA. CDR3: CSVDGQEPSYNEQFF.

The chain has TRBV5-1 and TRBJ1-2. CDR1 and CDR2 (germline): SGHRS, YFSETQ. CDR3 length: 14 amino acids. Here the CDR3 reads CASSLVISNYGYTF.

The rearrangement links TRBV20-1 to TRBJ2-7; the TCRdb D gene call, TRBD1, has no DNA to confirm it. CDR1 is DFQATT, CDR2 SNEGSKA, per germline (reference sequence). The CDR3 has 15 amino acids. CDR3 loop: CSARDLGGGPYEQYF.

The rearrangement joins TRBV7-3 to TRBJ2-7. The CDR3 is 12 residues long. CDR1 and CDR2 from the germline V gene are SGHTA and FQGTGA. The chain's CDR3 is CASSPNGYEQYF.

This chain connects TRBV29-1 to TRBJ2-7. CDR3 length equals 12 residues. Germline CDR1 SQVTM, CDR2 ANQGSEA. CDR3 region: CSVAGDSYEQYF.

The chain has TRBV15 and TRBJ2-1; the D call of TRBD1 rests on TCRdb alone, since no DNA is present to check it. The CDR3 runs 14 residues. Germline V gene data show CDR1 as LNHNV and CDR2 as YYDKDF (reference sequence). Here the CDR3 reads CATSSGTGDNEQFF.

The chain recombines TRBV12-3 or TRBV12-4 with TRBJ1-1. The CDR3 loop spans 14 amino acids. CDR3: CASSFGPGGTEAFF.

CDR3 sequence: CAISDQDRNLNYGYTF. The V gene is TRBV10-3, the J gene TRBJ1-2; TCRdb's D call of TRBD1 is untestable without DNA. CDR1 ENHRY and CDR2 SYGVKD come from the germline V gene. The CDR3 is 16 amino acids.